A selection of T cell receptor beta chains follows, all from one sample in a study of cytomegalovirus exposure and HLA in healthy donors. Measured with immunoSEQ multiplex PCR; TCRdb has only the in-frame clones, and not every one. The sample yields under 250,000 clones, over 65% seen once. The material sequenced was PBMCs. These receptor sequences come from a young man in good health and CMV-seronegative. Each CDR3 is given with its conserved first and last residue. Fields, in order: J gene, D gene, V gene, clone size, CDR3 protein, CDR3 DNA. A D gene is named only where the DNA matches it firmly. Only some rows state a clone size, as once, few, many or a class for expanded clones.

TRBJ2-3	TRBD2	TRBV5-1	NA	CASSPRLAVRTDTQYF	TGCGCCAGCAGCCCAAGACTAGCGGTACGCACAGATACGCAGTATTTT
TRBJ2-7	TRBD2	TRBV27	NA	CASSMGGRAGLREQYF	TGTGCCAGCAGTATGGGCGGGAGGGCCGGGTTACGCGAGCAGTACTTC
TRBJ2-7	NA	TRBV9	NA	CASSPRGSSYEQYF	TGTGCCAGCAGCCCGAGAGGGTCCTCCTACGAGCAGTACTTC
TRBJ1-2	TRBD1	TRBV4-1	NA	CASSRGQSKIDGYTF	TGCGCCAGCAGCCGGGGACAGTCAAAAATCGATGGCTACACCTTC
TRBJ2-5	NA	TRBV5-1	once	CASSLGQQETQYF	TGCGCCAGCAGCTTGGGACAACAAGAGACCCAGTACTTC
TRBJ2-5	NA	TRBV4-1	NA	CASSQGTVFAETQYF	TGCGCCAGCAGCCAAGGTACGGTTTTCGCAGAGACCCAGTACTTC
TRBJ2-7	TRBD1	TRBV27	NA	CASSLRQGGYEQYF	TGTGCCAGCAGTTTAAGACAGGGGGGATACGAGCAGTACTTC
TRBJ2-3	TRBD2	TRBV10-3	NA	CAIGGSSGRAWADTQYF	TGTGCCATCGGAGGGTCTAGCGGGAGGGCCTGGGCAGATACGCAGTATTTT
TRBJ2-7	TRBD1	TRBV18	NA	CASSPGSGQGKNSYEQYF	TGTGCCAGCTCACCAGGGTCGGGACAGGGCAAAAACTCCTACGAGCAGTACTTC
TRBJ1-1	NA	TRBV19	NA	CASSRQAQNTEAFF	TGTGCCAGTAGTCGGCAGGCCCAGAACACTGAAGCTTTCTTT
TRBJ2-7	TRBD2	TRBV6-5	NA	CASSHRLAGVYEQYF	TGTGCCAGCAGTCACAGACTAGCGGGAGTCTACGAGCAGTACTTC
TRBJ2-2	NA	TRBV7-9	NA	CASSLESGVAGELFF	TGTGCCAGCAGCTTAGAGTCGGGGGTAGCCGGGGAGCTGTTTTTT
TRBJ1-2	TRBD1	TRBV19	NA	CASSPETGQGSYGYTF	TGTGCCAGTAGCCCAGAAACCGGACAGGGGAGCTATGGCTACACCTTC
TRBJ2-1	NA	TRBV28	NA	CASSLGGHPYNEQFF	TGTGCCAGCAGTTTAGGAGGGCATCCCTACAATGAGCAGTTCTTC
TRBJ1-2	NA	TRBV20-1	NA	CSARGDYGYTF	TGCAGTGCGCGGGGAGACTATGGCTACACCTTC
TRBJ2-2	NA	TRBV19	NA	CASSRGHSLNTGELFF	TGTGCCAGTAGTAGGGGCCACTCCTTGAACACCGGGGAGCTGTTTTTT
TRBJ1-2	NA	TRBV5-1	NA	CASSLSTGLNYGYTF	TGCGCCAGCAGCTTGTCCACAGGGCTTAACTATGGCTACACCTTC
TRBJ2-7	NA	TRBV6-6	NA	CASSGVDWRDPYEQYF	TGTGCCAGCAGTGGGGTGGACTGGAGAGATCCCTACGAGCAGTACTTC
TRBJ2-1	TRBD2	TRBV28	NA	CASNGLAEEEQFF	TGTGCCAGCAACGGACTAGCGGAGGAGGAGCAGTTCTTC
TRBJ2-2	TRBD2	TRBV7-3	NA	CASSPTGYSGIGELFF	TGTGCCAGCAGTCCCACAGGGTATAGCGGGATCGGGGAGCTGTTTTTT
TRBJ2-1	NA	TRBV28	once	CASSLRQGLSNEQFF	TGTGCCAGCAGTTTACGGCAGGGGCTCTCAAATGAGCAGTTCTTC
TRBJ2-1	NA	TRBV29-1	NA	CSVEREIDNEQFF	TGCAGCGTTGAACGGGAGATCGACAATGAGCAGTTCTTC
TRBJ1-1	TRBD1	TRBV5-1	NA	CASSSGQGRMNTEAFF	TGCGCCAGCAGCTCCGGACAGGGTCGCATGAACACTGAAGCTTTCTTT
TRBJ2-7	NA	TRBV5-4	NA	CASSFQGSGYEQYF	TGTGCCAGCAGCTTCCAGGGTTCGGGCTACGAGCAGTACTTC
TRBJ1-1	NA	TRBV7-6	NA	CASSLASGNTEAFF	TGTGCCAGCAGCTTAGCGTCGGGGAACACTGAAGCTTTCTTT
TRBJ1-2	NA	TRBV5-1	few	CASSPGWDGYTF	TGCGCCAGCAGCCCAGGTTGGGATGGCTACACCTTC
TRBJ1-1	TRBD1	TRBV18	NA	CASSPILIEQGAFF	TGTGCCAGCTCACCAATATTGATAGAACAGGGGGCTTTCTTT
TRBJ2-1	TRBD2	TRBV7-9	NA	CASSLAMASGGLEQFF	TGTGCCAGCAGCTTGGCTATGGCTAGCGGGGGACTCGAGCAGTTCTTC
TRBJ2-7	NA	TRBV5-1	NA	CASSLVPGDYEQYF	TGCGCCAGCAGCTTGGTCCCAGGGGACTACGAGCAGTACTTC
TRBJ1-2	TRBD1	TRBV29-1	once	CSVDGTAYGYTF	TGCAGCGTTGATGGGACAGCCTATGGCTACACCTTC
TRBJ1-5	TRBD1	TRBV7-7	few	CASSCGQGGQPQHF	TGTGCTAGCAGCTGCGGACAGGGAGGTCAGCCCCAGCATTTT
TRBJ1-6	NA	TRBV5-8	once	CASMDARVSYNSPLHF	TGTGCCAGCATGGACGCCAGGGTCTCCTATAATTCACCCCTCCACTTT
TRBJ2-1	NA	TRBV7-9	NA	CASSLALSVSEQFF	TGTGCCAGCAGCTTAGCGCTTAGCGTCAGTGAGCAGTTCTTC
TRBJ2-7	NA	TRBV19	NA	CASSSRGQGGSYEQYF	TGTGCCAGTAGTTCCAGGGGCCAGGGAGGGTCCTACGAGCAGTACTTC
TRBJ2-2	NA	TRBV10-1	NA	CASSGGGGELFF	TGCGCCAGCAGTGGCGGCGGCGGGGAGCTGTTTTTT
TRBJ2-7	NA	TRBV13	NA	CASSFAGLGRTGEQYF	TGTGCCAGCAGCTTCGCGGGGTTGGGGAGGACCGGCGAGCAGTACTTC
TRBJ2-7	NA	TRBV2	NA	CASTPGKGRRDEQYF	TGTGCCAGCACCCCAGGGAAGGGGCGCAGGGACGAGCAGTACTTC
TRBJ2-7	NA	TRBV28	NA	CASSPLPRWALCEQYF	TGTGCCAGCAGTCCCTTGCCCCGCTGGGCCCTCTGCGAGCAGTACTTC
TRBJ1-2	TRBD1	TRBV19	NA	CASSVSRTGSGYTF	TGTGCCAGTAGTGTCTCACGGACAGGGTCTGGCTACACCTTC
TRBJ1-5	TRBD1	TRBV28	NA	CASSIGTAGQPQHF	TGTGCCAGCAGTATCGGGACAGCTGGGCAGCCCCAGCATTTT
TRBJ2-1	NA	TRBV2	NA	CASSGSRSRGLNEQFF	TGTGCCAGCAGTGGCTCGCGGTCCCGAGGGCTTAATGAGCAGTTCTTC
TRBJ1-5	TRBD1	TRBV4-1	NA	CASSQGSGTGENQPQHF	TGCGCCAGCAGCCAAGGTTCCGGGACAGGGGAAAATCAGCCCCAGCATTTT
TRBJ1-1	NA	TRBV9	NA	CASSVEFGANTEAFF	TGTGCCAGCAGCGTAGAATTCGGAGCGAACACTGAAGCTTTCTTT
TRBJ2-7	TRBD2	TRBV2	once	CAWGLAGAYEQYF	TGTGCCTGGGGACTAGCGGGAGCTTACGAGCAGTACTTC
TRBJ2-7	TRBD2	TRBV9	NA	CASSAGTSGRNEQYF	TGTGCCAGCAGCGCTGGGACTAGCGGGAGGAACGAGCAGTACTTC
TRBJ1-2	TRBD1	TRBV6-6	NA	CASSYPASRGPGYTF	TGTGCCAGCAGTTACCCCGCTTCCAGGGGGCCCGGCTACACCTTC
TRBJ2-2	TRBD2	TRBV9	few	CASSVVLAGVPGELFF	TGTGCCAGCAGCGTAGTGTTAGCGGGAGTTCCCGGGGAGCTGTTTTTT
TRBJ2-2	TRBD1	TRBV19	NA	CASSARQGYDGELFF	TGTGCCAGTAGTGCGCGACAGGGCTACGACGGGGAGCTGTTTTTT
TRBJ1-3	NA	TRBV5-6	NA	CASSAGRISGNTIYF	TGTGCCAGCAGCGCCGGGAGGATTTCTGGAAACACCATATATTTT
TRBJ2-2	TRBD2	TRBV27	NA	CASSSGTSGRSTGELFF	TGTGCCAGCAGTTCAGGGACTAGCGGGAGGTCCACCGGGGAGCTGTTTTTT
TRBJ1-2	NA	TRBV29-1	once	CSGRDTSRDGYTF	TGCAGCGGCCGGGACACCTCCCGAGATGGCTACACCTTC
TRBJ2-7	TRBD1	TRBV28	NA	CASSPPGQSYEQYF	TGTGCCAGCAGTCCTCCGGGACAGTCGTACGAGCAGTACTTC
TRBJ2-5	NA	TRBV6-1	NA	CASSAGRGRETQYF	TGTGCCAGCAGTGCGGGTCGGGGGAGGGAGACCCAGTACTTC
TRBJ2-7	TRBD2	TRBV11-1	NA	CASSLASGGLVYEQYF	TGTGCCAGCAGCTTAGCGTCGGGGGGATTAGTGTACGAGCAGTACTTC
TRBJ2-6	TRBD1	TRBV19	NA	CASAGGTGDQSGANVLTF	TGTGCCAGTGCAGGAGGAACAGGGGACCAGTCTGGGGCCAACGTCCTGACTTTC